The 23 T cell receptor beta chains below were found in one sample sequenced in a study of blood T cell repertoires in COVID-19. Sequencing was performed with immunoSEQ multiplex PCR; in TCRdb, only in-frame clones are kept and a portion is missing. The table shows 25,000 to 35,000 clones, with 80% to 90% occurring only once. Sequenced: peripheral blood. The source is a human donor in a cohort sampled during active COVID-19.

In nucleotides, the CDR3 is TGCGCCAGCAGCCCCAGGACAAGATCGAACACCGGGGAGCTGTTTTTT. This translates into CASSPRTRSNTGELFF. The J gene is TRBJ2-2, the V gene TRBV4-1, with D maybe TRBD1 (5 bases). The CDR3 is 16 amino acids. The germline V gene has CDR1 MGHRA and CDR2 YSYEKL. Trimming took off 4 bases at V and 0 bases at J, with 12 bases between the two ends.

V is TRBV18 and J is TRBJ1-5; 8 nucleotides agree with TRBD1. J lost 6 bases, V lost 6 bases, and 7 bases had no gene match. The CDR3 spans 14 residues. From germline, CDR1 is KGHSH and CDR2 LQKENI. DNA for the CDR3: TGTGCCAGCTCTGTTGGACAGGGAGGTCAGCCCCAGCATTTT. Its translation: CASSVGQGGQPQHF.

This clone was detected only a few times. This chain links TRBV18 with TRBJ1-2; the match to TRBD1 covers 8 bases. V trimming: 4 bases; J trimming: 0 bases; junction bases outside the gene matches: 1. The CDR3 is made up of 14 amino acids. Germline-derived CDR1 and CDR2 are KGHSH and LQKENI. The CDR3 sequence: CASSRQGSNYGYTF. DNA of the CDR3: TGTGCCAGCTCACGACAGGGGTCTAACTATGGCTACACCTTC. Supplemented by reference TRBV18 and TRBJ1-2, the full variable domain reads NAGVMQNPRHLVRRRGQEARLRCSPMKGHSHVYWYRQLPEEGLKFMVYLQKENIIDESGMPKERFSAEFPKEGPSILRIQQVVRGDSAAYFCASSRQGSNYGYTFGSGTRLTVV.

The V call is TRBV30, the J call TRBJ2-4; 7 nucleotides match TRBD1. The germline gives CDR1 GTSNPN, CDR2 SVGIG (reference sequence). The CDR3 extends over 17 amino acids. The V segment lost 5 bases and the J segment 0 bases; nucleotides outside the gene matches: 13. CDR3 loop: CAWANSLGQLAKNIQYF. CDR3 bases: TGTGCCTGGGCTAATTCTCTGGGACAGTTAGCCAAAAACATTCAGTACTTC.

J is TRBJ1-2 and V is TRBV5-4; tentatively, D is TRBD1 (6 bases). The V end was cut by 3 bases, the J end by 2 bases, with 17 bases between. CDR3 length: 16 residues. Germline loops: CDR1 SGHNT, CDR2 YYREEE (reference sequence). CDR3 sequence reads: CASSSIEGGTNYGYTF. The CDR3 nucleotides are TGTGCCAGCAGCTCCATCGAGGGGGGGACAAACTATGGCTACACCTTC.

The table lists this clone with a few counts. The V call is TRBV27, the J call TRBJ2-2; D unresolved. Germline assignment: CDR1 MNHEY and CDR2 SMNVEV (reference sequence). The germline V and J ends were trimmed by 3 bases and 7 bases, with 3 bases remaining between them. This CDR3 is built from 11 residues. The CDR3 nucleotides are TGTGCCAGCAGTTTGTACGGGGAGCTGTTTTTT. Encoded protein: CASSLYGELFF.

The V call is TRBV29-1, the J call TRBJ2-5, with D hard to call. CDR3 size: 13 residues. Germline V gene sequence: CDR1 SQVTM, CDR2 ANQGSEA. With 6 bases removed from V and 1 base from J, the gap between germline ends came to 12 bases. CDR3 amino acids: CSVAGFTQETQYF. CDR3 in DNA: TGCAGCGTGGCCGGGTTCACCCAAGAGACCCAGTACTTC.

The chain joins TRBV5-8 to TRBJ2-7, with TRBD1 matching over 8 bases. Germline loops: CDR1 SGHTS, CDR2 YDEGEE. The CDR3 covers 15 residues. Trimming at V came to 4 bases and at J to 8 bases, leaving 14 bases not matched to a gene. In DNA form, the CDR3 reads TGTGCCAGCAGCCCACACAGAAGACAGGGGATAAAGCAGTACTTC. Protein sequence: CASSPHRRQGIKQYF.

The chain carries TRBV11-2 and TRBJ2-2; 7 bases map to TRBD1. The trim removed 6 bases at V and 6 bases at J, leaving 10 bases unmatched. Germline loops: CDR1 SGHAT, CDR2 FQNNGV. This CDR3 has 15 amino acids. The CDR3 here is CASRIPGQHAGELFF. The CDR3 DNA reads TGTGCCAGCAGGATACCGGGACAGCACGCCGGGGAGCTGTTTTTT.

This clone was recorded once. The chain uses TRBV6-5 and TRBJ1-5; D unresolved. V lost 6 bases and J 0 bases, leaving 12 bases between the germline ends. CDR3 size: 15 residues. CDR1 is MNHEY, CDR2 SVGAGI, per germline. The CDR3 sequence is CASRSEGFSNQPQHF. For the CDR3, the DNA is TGTGCCAGCAGATCAGAGGGATTTAGCAATCAGCCCCAGCATTTT.

V gene TRBV6-5 combines with J gene TRBJ2-7; possibly TRBD2 for D (5 bases). This CDR3 region has 14 residues. V was clipped by 6 bases and J by 0 bases, with 12 bases between them. CDR1 is MNHEY, CDR2 SVGAGI, per germline. The CDR3 sequence is CASRVGASSYEQYF. The CDR3 nucleotides read TGTGCCAGCAGGGTGGGAGCGAGCTCCTACGAGCAGTACTTC.

The chain is built from TRBV11-2 and TRBJ2-7, with TRBD2 identical over 8 bases. Looked up from germline, CDR1 is SGHAT and CDR2 is FQNNGV. This CDR3 has 15 residues. Losses at the gene ends were 5 bases for V and 0 bases for J; bases not matched to a gene: 6. CDR3 nucleotides: TGTGCCAGCAGCGGGAGCGGGGGTGGCTCCTACGAGCAGTACTTC. It codes for CASSGSGGGSYEQYF.

The V call is TRBV6-6, the J call TRBJ1-5, with unresolved D. The ends were cut back, 7 bases at V and 5 bases at J, with 15 bases in the middle. CDR1 and CDR2 (germline): MNHNY, SVGAGI (reference sequence). The CDR3 contains 14 residues. This CDR3 is CASTKRGLDQPQHF. The CDR3 DNA sequence: TGTGCCAGCACTAAAAGAGGCCTCGATCAGCCCCAGCATTTT.

The chain employs TRBV12-3 or TRBV12-4 and TRBJ2-7; no clear D. CDR3 size: 13 residues. V gave up 6 bases and J gave up 0 bases, with 9 bases separating them. This CDR3 is CASRSSSSYEQYF. For the CDR3, the DNA is TGTGCCAGCAGATCATCATCCTCCTACGAGCAGTACTTC.

The V gene is TRBV2, the J gene TRBJ2-7; TRBD1 aligns across 8 bases. The trim removed 4 bases at V and 6 bases at J, leaving 11 bases unmatched. The CDR3 spans 15 residues. Germline assignment: CDR1 SNHLY and CDR2 FYNNEI. CDR3 nucleotide sequence: TGTGCCAGCAGTGTGGACAGGGCCTCCCCTCCCGAGCAGTACTTC. It codes for CASSVDRASPPEQYF.

The rearrangement links TRBV6-6 to TRBJ2-1; D may be TRBD1 (5 bases). The CDR3 sequence is 19 residues long. Germline values: CDR1 MNHNY, CDR2 SVGAGI (reference sequence). The V gene lost 5 bases and the J gene lost 5 bases, with 28 bases spanning the gap. The DNA of the CDR3 is TGTGCCAGCAGTCCTAAAGGGGCTAGTGAGCGCTACCGCAACAATGAGCAGTTCTTC. Encoded protein: CASSPKGASERYRNNEQFF.

This sequence joins TRBV19 and TRBJ2-7; 8 positions agree with TRBD2. Germline lookup yields CDR1 LNHDA and CDR2 SQIVND (reference sequence). Losses at the gene ends were 4 bases for V and 2 bases for J; bases not matched to a gene: 7. The CDR3 runs 15 residues. The CDR3 loop is CASSTSAGEPYEQYF. The DNA for the CDR3 is TGTGCCAGTAGTACCTCAGCGGGAGAGCCCTACGAGCAGTACTTC.

This rearrangement joins TRBV6-2 or TRBV6-3 to TRBJ1-3; 7 nucleotides agree with TRBD1. Trimming cost V 0 bases and J 1 base; bases outside gene matches: 3. Germline V gene lookup returns CDR1 MNHEY and CDR2 SVGEGT. CDR3 length: 16 residues. The CDR3 nucleotides are TGTGCCAGCAGTTACTCGTCCAGGGGGTCTGGAAACACCATATATTTT. It specifies CASSYSSRGSGNTIYF.

The chain links TRBV5-1 to TRBJ1-5; 7 bases map to TRBD1. This CDR3 spans 15 amino acids. Germline V lookup: CDR1 SGHRS, CDR2 YFSETQ. Trimming took 4 bases from V and 2 from J; bases not matched to a gene: 6. CDR3 loop: CASSATGVGNQPQHF. The CDR3 bases are TGCGCCAGCAGCGCAACAGGGGTCGGCAATCAGCCCCAGCATTTT. Looking up the rest from reference TRBV5-1 and TRBJ1-5 gives the full variable domain: KAGVTQTPRYLIKTRGQQVTLSCSPISGHRSVSWYQQTPGQGLQFLFEYFSETQRNKGNFPGRFSGRQFSNSRSEMNVSTLELGDSALYLCASSATGVGNQPQHFGDGTRLSIL.

The rearrangement uses TRBV3-1 (or the pseudogene TRBV3-2) and TRBJ2-7, with a tentative D call TRBD2 (6 bases). Between the trimmed V and J ends, which lost 1 base and 3 bases, there was a span of 10 bases. The CDR3 runs to 14 residues. From germline, CDR1 is LGHDT and CDR2 YNNKEL (reference sequence). CDR3 nucleotide sequence: TGTGCCAGCAGCCAAGTCAGCGGGTACTACGAGCAGTACTTC. Translated: CASSQVSGYYEQYF.

This clone was seen more than once but under ten times. V is TRBV10-1 and J is TRBJ2-3; 11 positions match TRBD2. After removal of 3 bases from V and 6 bases from J, the junction contained 5 bases not matched to a gene. CDR3 length: 15 amino acids. Germline-derived CDR1 and CDR2 are WNHNN and SYGVQD (reference sequence). The CDR3 is CASSEASGGSDTQYF. The CDR3 nucleotides are TGCGCCAGCAGTGAAGCTAGCGGGGGGTCCGATACGCAGTATTTT.

The chain is built from TRBV5-4 and TRBJ1-6, with TRBD1 matching over 9 bases. Germline CDR1 and CDR2: SGHNT and YYREEE (reference sequence). The CDR3 spans 14 residues. V was clipped by 4 bases and J by 9 bases; unmatched bases: 5. CDR3 loop: CASSPGTGSSPLHF. CDR3 DNA sequence: TGTGCCAGCAGCCCCGGGACAGGGAGTTCACCCCTCCACTTT. The entire variable domain, with the rest obtained from reference TRBV5-4 and TRBJ1-6, is as follows: ETGVTQSPTHLIKTRGQQVTLRCSSQSGHNTVSWYQQALGQGPQFIFQYYREEENGRGNFPPRFSGLQFPNYSSELNVNALELDDSALYLCASSPGTGSSPLHFGNGTRLTVT.

This clone occurred once. The chain recombines TRBV7-9 with TRBJ1-2, with D perhaps TRBD1 (5 bases). The germline gives CDR1 SEHNR, CDR2 FQNEAQ (reference sequence). This CDR3 region has 13 residues. Between the trimmed V and J ends, which lost 3 bases and 4 bases, there was a span of 9 bases. CDR3 coding DNA: TGTGCCAGCAGCTTGGACACCTCCTATGGCTACACCTTC. Translation: CASSLDTSYGYTF.